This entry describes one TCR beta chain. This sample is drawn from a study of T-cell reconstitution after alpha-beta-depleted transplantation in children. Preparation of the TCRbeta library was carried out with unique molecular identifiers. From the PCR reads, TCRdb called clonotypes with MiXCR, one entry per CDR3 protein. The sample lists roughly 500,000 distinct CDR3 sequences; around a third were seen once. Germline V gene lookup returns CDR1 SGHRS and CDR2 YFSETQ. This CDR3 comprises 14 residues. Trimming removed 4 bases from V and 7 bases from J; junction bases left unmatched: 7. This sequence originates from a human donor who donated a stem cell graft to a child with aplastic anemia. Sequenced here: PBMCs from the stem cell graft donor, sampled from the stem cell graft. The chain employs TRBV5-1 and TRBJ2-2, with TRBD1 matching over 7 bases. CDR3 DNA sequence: TGCGCCAGCAGCCCCTCCCAGGGGGACGGGGAGCTGTTTTTT. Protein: CASSPSQGDGELFF.